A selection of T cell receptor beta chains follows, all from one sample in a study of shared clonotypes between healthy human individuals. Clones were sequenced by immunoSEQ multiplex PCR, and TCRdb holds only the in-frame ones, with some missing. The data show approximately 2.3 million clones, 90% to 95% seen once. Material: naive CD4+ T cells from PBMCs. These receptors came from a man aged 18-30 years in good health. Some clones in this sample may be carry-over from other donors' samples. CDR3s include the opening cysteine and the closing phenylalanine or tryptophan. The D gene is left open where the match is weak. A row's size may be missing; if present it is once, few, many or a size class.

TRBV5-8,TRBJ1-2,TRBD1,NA,TGTGCCAGCAGCCTAGGGGGCGGCTACACCTTC,CASSLGGGYTF
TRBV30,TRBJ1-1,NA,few,TGTGCCTGGCAGGGTGGACAACGGGAGTCTTTCTTT,CAWQGGQRESFF
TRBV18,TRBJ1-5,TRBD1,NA,TGTGCCAGCTCAGACAGGGTAGGCCAGCCCCAGCATTTT,CASSDRVGQPQHF
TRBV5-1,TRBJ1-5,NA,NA,TGCGCCAGCAGACTTTTCACAGGTTGGGATCAGCCCCAGCATTTT,CASRLFTGWDQPQHF
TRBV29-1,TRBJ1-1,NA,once,TGCAGCGTTGAGGGGCTAATGAACACTGAAGCTTTCTTT,CSVEGLMNTEAFF
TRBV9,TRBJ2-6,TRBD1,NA,TGTGCCAGCAGTGACTGGGACAGGGGGGCCAACGTCCTGACTTTC,CASSDWDRGANVLTF
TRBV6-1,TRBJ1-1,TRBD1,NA,TGTGCCATCAGGAAGGACAGGACGAACACTGAAGCTTTCTTT,CAIRKDRTNTEAFF
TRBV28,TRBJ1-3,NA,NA,TGTGCCAGCACCCAGCGGGCGAACTCTGGAAACACCATATATTTT,CASTQRANSGNTIYF
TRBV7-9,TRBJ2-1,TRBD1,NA,TGTGCCAGCAGCTTAGTCGGGACAGACAATGAGCAGTTCTTC,CASSLVGTDNEQFF
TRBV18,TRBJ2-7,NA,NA,TGTGCCAGCTCACCATTTGCGGGACAGTTCTCCTACGAGCAGTACTTC,CASSPFAGQFSYEQYF
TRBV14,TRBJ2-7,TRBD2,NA,TGTGCCAGCAGCCTGAGCGGGAGTAGCTACGAGCAGTACTTC,CASSLSGSSYEQYF
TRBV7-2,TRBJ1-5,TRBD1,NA,TGTGCCAGCAGCTTCCTACAGACAGGGGTAGGACAGCCCCAGCATTTT,CASSFLQTGVGQPQHF
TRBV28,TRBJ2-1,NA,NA,TGTGCCAGCAGTTTTTGGACGGGAACCTACAATGAGCAGTTCTTC,CASSFWTGTYNEQFF
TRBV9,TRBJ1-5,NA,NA,TGTGCCAGCAGCGTAGAGGGTGCTAGCAATCAGCCCCAGCATTTT,CASSVEGASNQPQHF
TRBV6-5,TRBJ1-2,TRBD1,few,TGTGCCAGCAGTGGGACAGGGGCCCCCTATGGCTACACCTTC,CASSGTGAPYGYTF
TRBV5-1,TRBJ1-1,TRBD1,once,TGCGCCAGCAGCTTCCAGCAGGGGGCAGGCACTGAAGCTTTCTTT,CASSFQQGAGTEAFF
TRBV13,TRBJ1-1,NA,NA,TGTGCCAGCAGCGTAACCCGGGGCACTGAAGCTTTCTTT,CASSVTRGTEAFF
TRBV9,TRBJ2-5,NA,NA,TGTGCCAGCAGCGTGACTAGTTGGGTGGAGACCCAGTACTTC,CASSVTSWVETQYF
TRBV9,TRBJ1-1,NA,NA,TGTGCCAGCAGCGATGGGGTGAACACTGAAGCTTTCTTT,CASSDGVNTEAFF
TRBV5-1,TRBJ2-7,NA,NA,TGCGCCAGCAGCACGGGGGGCGCGGCTACTAGCGAATCCTTC,CASSTGGAATSESF
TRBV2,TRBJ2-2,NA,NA,TGTGCCAGCAGTGCTAAGAGGAACACCGGGGAGCTGTTTTTT,CASSAKRNTGELFF